One T cell receptor beta chain is described in this entry. Assay: immunoSEQ multiplex PCR; the TCRdb copy retains only in-frame clones and omits some. This sample has some 320,000 clones; roughly nine tenths occur once, and the top ten carry 2.6%. The sample belongs to a study of blood T cell repertoires in COVID-19. The CDR3 spans 12 residues. Germline V gene data show CDR1 as SQVTM and CDR2 as ANQGSEA. V was trimmed by 7 bases and J by 8 bases, leaving 17 bases between them. The chain has TRBV29-1 and TRBJ1-2, with D possibly being TRBD1 (5 bases). The origin of this receptor is a man aged 55 to 70 who had recovered from COVID-19. Material: PBMCs or T cells enriched from blood (not recorded which). CDR3 nucleotides: TGCAGCGGGGGGACTCAGACTTTAGGCTACACCTTC. Amino acids: CSGGTQTLGYTF.